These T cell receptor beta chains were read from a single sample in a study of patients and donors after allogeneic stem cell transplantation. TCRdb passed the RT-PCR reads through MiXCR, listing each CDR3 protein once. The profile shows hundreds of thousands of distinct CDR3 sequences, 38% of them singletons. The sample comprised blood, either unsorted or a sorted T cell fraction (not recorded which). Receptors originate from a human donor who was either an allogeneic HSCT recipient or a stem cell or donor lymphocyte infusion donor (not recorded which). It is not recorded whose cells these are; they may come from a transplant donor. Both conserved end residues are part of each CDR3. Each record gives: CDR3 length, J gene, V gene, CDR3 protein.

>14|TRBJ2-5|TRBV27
CASSDRDPQETQYF
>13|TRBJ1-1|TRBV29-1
CSVEWGLDTEAFF
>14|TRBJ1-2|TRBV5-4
CASSLRQVPYGYTF
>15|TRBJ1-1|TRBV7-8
CASSSRTGVNTEAFF
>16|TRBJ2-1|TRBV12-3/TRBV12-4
CASSLLGSGGLFWQFF
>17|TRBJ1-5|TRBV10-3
CAISETSGTTPVQPQHF
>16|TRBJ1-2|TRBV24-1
CATSDPPGPTFYGYTF
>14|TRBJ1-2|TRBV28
CASSSPDRVYGYTF
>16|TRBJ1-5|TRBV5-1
CASSAGDRVGSQPQHF
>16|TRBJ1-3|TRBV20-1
CSARDGTGEYGNTIYF
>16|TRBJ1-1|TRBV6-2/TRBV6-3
CASSSRRGAQGSEAFF
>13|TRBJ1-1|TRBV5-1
CASSPDRGDSAFF
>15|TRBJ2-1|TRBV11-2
CASSLSSWLRDEQFF
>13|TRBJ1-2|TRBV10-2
CASSGGNNYGYTF
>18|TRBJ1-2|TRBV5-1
CASSLGPTGVTSNYGYTF
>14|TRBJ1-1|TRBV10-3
CAISERESNTEAFF